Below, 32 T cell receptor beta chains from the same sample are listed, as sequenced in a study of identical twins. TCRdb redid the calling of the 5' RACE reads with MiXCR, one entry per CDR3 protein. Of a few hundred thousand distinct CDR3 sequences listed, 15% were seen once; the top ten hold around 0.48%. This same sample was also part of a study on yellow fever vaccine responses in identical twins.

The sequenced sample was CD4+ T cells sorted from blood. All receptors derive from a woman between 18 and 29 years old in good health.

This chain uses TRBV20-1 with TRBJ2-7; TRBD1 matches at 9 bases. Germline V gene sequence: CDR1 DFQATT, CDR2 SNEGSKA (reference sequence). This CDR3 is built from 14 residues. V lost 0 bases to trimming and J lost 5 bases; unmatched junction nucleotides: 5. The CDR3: CSAREPGQGHEQYV. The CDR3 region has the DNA TGCAGTGCTAGAGAACCGGGACAGGGACACGAGCAGTACGTC.

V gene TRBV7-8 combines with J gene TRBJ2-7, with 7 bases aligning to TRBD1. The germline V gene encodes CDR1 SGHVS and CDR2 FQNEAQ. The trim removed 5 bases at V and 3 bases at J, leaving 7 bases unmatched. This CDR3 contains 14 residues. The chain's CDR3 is CASSETGKYYEQYF. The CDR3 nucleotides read TGTGCCAGCAGCGAGACAGGGAAATACTACGAGCAGTACTTC.

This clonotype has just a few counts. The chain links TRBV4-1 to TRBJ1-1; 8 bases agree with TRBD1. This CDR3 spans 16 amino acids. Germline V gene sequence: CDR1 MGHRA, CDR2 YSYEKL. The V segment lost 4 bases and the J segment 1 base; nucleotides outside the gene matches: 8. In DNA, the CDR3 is TGCGCCAGCAGCCCGGACAGGGCCTGGGGGAACACTGAAGCTTTCTTT. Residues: CASSPDRAWGNTEAFF.

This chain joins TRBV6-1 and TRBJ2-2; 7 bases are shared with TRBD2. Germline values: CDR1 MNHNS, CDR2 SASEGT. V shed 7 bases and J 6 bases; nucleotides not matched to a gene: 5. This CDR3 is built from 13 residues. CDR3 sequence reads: CASTRAGAGELFF. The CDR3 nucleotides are TGTGCCAGCACCAGGGCGGGGGCCGGGGAGCTGTTTTTT.

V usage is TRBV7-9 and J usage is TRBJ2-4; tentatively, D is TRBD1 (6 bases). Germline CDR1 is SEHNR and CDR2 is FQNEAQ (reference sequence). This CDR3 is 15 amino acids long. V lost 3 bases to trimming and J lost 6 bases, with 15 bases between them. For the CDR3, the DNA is TGTGCCAGCAGCTTGCAGACAGGTCTGGGAAACATTCAGTACTTC. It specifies CASSLQTGLGNIQYF.

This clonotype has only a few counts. This CDR3 reads CASSQMGDRTSYEQYF. The CDR3 region has the DNA TGTGCCAGCAGCCAAATGGGGGACAGGACCTCCTACGAGCAGTACTTC. The chain links TRBV3-1 to TRBJ2-7; 8 bases are a match to TRBD1. Unmatched junction bases numbered 6, after V lost 2 bases and J lost 0 bases. The germline CDR1 and CDR2 sequences are LGHDT and YNNKEL (reference sequence). The CDR3 loop spans 16 amino acids.

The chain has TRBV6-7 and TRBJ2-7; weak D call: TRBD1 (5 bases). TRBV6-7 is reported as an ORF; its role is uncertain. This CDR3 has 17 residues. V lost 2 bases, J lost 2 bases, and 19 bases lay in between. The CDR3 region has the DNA TGTGCCAGCAGTTACGTAAATACAGGAAAATTGCCCTACGAGCAGTACTTC. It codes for CASSYVNTGKLPYEQYF.

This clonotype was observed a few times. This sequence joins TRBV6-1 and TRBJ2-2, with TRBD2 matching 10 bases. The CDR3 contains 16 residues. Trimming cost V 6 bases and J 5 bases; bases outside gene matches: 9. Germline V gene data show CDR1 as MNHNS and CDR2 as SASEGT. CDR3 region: CASSLPSSGGTGELFF. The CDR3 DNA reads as TGTGCCAGCAGCCTACCGTCTAGCGGGGGAACCGGGGAGCTGTTTTTT.

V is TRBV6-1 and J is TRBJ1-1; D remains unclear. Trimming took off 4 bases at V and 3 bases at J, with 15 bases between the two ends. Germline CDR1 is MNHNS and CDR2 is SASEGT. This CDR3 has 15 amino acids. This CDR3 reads CASSVTGFGDTEAFF. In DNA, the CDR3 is TGTGCCAGCAGTGTTACTGGATTCGGGGACACTGAAGCTTTCTTT.

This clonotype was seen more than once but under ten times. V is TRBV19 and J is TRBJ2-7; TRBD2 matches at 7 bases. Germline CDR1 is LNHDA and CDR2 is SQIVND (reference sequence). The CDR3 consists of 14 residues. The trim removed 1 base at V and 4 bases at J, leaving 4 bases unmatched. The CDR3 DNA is TGTGCCAGTAGTATAGGAGGGAGGGCTTACGAGCAGTACTTC. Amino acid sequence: CASSIGGRAYEQYF.

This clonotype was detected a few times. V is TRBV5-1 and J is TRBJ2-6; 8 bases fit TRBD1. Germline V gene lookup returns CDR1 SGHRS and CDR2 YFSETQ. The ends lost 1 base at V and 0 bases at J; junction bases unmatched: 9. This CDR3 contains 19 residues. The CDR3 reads CASSLIGQGSLSGANVLTF. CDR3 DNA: TGCGCCAGCAGCTTGATTGGACAGGGATCCCTCTCTGGGGCCAACGTCCTGACTTTC.

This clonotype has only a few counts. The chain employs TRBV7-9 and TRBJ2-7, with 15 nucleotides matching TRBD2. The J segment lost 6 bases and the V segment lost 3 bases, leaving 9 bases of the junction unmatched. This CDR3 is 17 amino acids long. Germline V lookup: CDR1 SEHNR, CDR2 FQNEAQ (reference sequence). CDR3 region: CASSLRGLAGGPGEQYF. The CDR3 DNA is TGTGCCAGCAGCTTGAGAGGACTAGCGGGAGGGCCGGGCGAGCAGTACTTC. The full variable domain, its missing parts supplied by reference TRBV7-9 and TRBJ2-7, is DTGVSQNPRHKITKRGQNVTFRCDPISEHNRLYWYRQTLGQGPEFLTYFQNEAQLEKSRLLSDRFSAERPKGSFSTLEIQRTEQGDSAMYLCASSLRGLAGGPGEQYFGPGTRLTVT.

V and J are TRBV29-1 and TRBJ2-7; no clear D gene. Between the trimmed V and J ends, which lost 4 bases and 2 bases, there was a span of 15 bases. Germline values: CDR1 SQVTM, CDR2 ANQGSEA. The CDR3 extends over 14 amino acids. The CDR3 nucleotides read TGCAGCGTTGTAGACGCGGCCACCACCTACGAGCAGTACTTC. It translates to CSVVDAATTYEQYF.

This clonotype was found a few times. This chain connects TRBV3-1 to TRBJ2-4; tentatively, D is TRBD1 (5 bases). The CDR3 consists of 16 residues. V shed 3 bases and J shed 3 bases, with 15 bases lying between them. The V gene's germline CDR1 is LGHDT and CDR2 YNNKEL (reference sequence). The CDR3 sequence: CASSQAIREGKNIQYF. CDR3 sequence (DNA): TGTGCCAGCAGCCAGGCGATCAGGGAAGGCAAAAACATTCAGTACTTC.

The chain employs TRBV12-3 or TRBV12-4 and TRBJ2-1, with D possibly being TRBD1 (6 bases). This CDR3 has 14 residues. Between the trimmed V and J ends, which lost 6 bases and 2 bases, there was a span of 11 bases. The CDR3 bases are TGTGCCAGCAGGGTAGCAGGGGCCTACAATGAGCAGTTCTTC. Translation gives CASRVAGAYNEQFF.

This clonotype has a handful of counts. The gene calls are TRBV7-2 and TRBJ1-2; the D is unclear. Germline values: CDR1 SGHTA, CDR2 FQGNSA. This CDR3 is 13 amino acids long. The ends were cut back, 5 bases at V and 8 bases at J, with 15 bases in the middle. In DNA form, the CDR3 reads TGTGCCAGCAGCCCTCCCCGTATCCCCGGCTACACCTTC. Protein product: CASSPPRIPGYTF.

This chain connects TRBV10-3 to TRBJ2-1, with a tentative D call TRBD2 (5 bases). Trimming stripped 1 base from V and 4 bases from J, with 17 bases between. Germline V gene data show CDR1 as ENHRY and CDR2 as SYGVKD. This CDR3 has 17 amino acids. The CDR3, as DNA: TGTGCCATCAGTGAGTTTTCTGGCCTAGCAGAATACAATGAGCAGTTCTTC. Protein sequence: CAISEFSGLAEYNEQFF.

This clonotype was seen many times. The CDR3 DNA reads as TGTGCCAGCAGTTCCCGGGGGGCTAGCTTCACAGATACGCAGTATTTT. Translation: CASSSRGASFTDTQYF. The chain carries TRBV12-3 or TRBV12-4 and TRBJ2-3; D is possibly TRBD2 (7 bases). CDR3 length equals 16 residues. V lost 4 bases to trimming and J lost 2 bases, with 16 bases between them.

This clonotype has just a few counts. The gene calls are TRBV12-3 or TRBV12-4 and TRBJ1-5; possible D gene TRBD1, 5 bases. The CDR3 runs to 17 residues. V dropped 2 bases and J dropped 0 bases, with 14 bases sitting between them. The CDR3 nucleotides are TGTGCCAGCAGTTTAACTTGGGGGGGGATTAGCAATCAGCCCCAGCATTTT. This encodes CASSLTWGGISNQPQHF.

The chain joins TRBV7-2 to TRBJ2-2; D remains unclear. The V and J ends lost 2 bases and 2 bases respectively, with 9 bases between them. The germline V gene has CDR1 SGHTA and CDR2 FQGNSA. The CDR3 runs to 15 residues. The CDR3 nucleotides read TGTGCCAGCAGCTTATCCAGGAGTAACACCGGGGAGCTGTTTTTT. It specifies CASSLSRSNTGELFF.

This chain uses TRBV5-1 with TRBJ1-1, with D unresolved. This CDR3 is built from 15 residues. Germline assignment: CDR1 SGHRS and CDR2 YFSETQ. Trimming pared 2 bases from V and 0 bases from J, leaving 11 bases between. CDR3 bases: TGCGCCAGCAGCTTTAATGGCGAGCTGAACACTGAAGCTTTCTTT. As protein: CASSFNGELNTEAFF.

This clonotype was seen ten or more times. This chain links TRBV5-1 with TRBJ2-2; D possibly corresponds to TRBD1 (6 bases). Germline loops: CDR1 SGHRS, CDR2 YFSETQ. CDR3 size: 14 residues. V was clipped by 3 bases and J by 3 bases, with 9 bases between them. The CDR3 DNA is TGCGCCAGCAGCTCACAGGGAGACACCGGGGAGCTGTTTTTT. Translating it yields CASSSQGDTGELFF.

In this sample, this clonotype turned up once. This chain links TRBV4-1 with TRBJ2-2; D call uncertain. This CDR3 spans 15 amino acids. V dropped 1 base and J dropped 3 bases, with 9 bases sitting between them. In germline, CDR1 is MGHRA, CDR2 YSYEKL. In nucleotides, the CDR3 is TGCGCCAGCAGCCAAGGGACCCCAGACACCGGGGAGCTGTTTTTT. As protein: CASSQGTPDTGELFF.

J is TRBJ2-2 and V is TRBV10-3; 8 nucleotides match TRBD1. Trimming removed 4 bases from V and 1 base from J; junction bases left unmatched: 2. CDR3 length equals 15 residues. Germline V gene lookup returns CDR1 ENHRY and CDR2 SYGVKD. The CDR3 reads CAISADRVNTGELFF. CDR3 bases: TGTGCCATCAGTGCGGACAGGGTGAACACCGGGGAGCTGTTTTTT.

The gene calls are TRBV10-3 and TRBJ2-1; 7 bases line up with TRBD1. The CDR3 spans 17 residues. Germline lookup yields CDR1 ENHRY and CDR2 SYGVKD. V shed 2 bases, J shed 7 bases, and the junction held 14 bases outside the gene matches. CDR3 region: CAISEPNNDRVLNEQFF. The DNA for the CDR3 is TGTGCCATCAGTGAGCCCAATAACGACAGGGTGTTGAATGAGCAGTTCTTC.

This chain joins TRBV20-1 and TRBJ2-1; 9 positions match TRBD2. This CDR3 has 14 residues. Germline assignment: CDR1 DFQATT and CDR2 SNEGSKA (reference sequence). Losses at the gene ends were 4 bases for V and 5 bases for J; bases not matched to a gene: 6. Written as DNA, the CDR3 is TGCAGTGCTACCCCCGGGACTAGCAACAATGAGCAGTTCTTC. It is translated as CSATPGTSNNEQFF.

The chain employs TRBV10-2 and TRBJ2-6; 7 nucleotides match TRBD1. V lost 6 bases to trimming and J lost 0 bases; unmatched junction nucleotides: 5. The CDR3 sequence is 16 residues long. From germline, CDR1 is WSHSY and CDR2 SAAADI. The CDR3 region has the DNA TGCGCCAGCAGGACAGGGTTTGCCTCTGGGGCCAACGTCCTGACTTTC. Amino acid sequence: CASRTGFASGANVLTF.

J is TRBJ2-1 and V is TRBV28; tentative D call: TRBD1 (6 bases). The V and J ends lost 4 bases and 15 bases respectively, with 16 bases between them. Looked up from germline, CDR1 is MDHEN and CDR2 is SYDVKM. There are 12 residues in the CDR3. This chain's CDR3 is CASSSNPPGVFF. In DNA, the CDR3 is TGTGCCAGCAGTTCCAACCCTCCAGGGGTGTTCTTC.

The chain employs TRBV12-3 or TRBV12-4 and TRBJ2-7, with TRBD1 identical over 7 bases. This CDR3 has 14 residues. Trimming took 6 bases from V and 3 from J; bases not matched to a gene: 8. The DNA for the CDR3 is TGTGCCAGCAGCCAACAGGCAGGGGGCTACGAGCAGTACGTC. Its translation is CASSQQAGGYEQYV.

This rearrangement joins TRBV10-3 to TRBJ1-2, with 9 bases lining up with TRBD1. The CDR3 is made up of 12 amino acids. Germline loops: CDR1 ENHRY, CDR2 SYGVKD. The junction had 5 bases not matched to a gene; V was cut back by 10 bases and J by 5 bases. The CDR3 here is CATIGQGYGYTF. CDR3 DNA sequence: TGTGCCACTATAGGACAGGGGTATGGCTACACCTTC.

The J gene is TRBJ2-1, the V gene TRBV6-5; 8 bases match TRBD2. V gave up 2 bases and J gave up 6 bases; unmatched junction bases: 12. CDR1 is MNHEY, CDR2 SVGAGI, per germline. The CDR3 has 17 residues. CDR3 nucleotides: TGTGCCAGCAGTTACCCCCGGAGTAGCGGGAACATCAATGAGCAGTTCTTC. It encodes CASSYPRSSGNINEQFF.

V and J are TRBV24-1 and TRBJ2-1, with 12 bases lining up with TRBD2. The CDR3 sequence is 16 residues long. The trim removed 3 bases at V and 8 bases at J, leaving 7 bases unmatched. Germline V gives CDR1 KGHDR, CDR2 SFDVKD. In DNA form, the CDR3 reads TGTGCCACCAGTGATCGAAGAGGACTAGCGGGGCATGAGCAGTTCTTC. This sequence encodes CATSDRRGLAGHEQFF.